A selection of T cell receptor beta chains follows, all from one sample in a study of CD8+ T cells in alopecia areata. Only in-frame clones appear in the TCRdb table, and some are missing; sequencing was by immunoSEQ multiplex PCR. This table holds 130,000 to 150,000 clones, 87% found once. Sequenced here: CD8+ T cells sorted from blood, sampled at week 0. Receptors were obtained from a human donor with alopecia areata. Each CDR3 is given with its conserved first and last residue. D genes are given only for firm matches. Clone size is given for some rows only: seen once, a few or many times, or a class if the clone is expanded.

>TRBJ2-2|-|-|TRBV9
CASSPPPTSDTGELFF
TGTGCCAGCAGCCCCCCCCCGACTAGTGACACCGGGGAGCTGTTTTTT
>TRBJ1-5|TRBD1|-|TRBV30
CAWSGGTGHQLQHF
TGTGCCTGGAGTGGGGGGACAGGACATCAGCTCCAGCATTTT
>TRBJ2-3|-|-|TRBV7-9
CASSFGTDTQYF
TGTGCCAGCAGCTTTGGCACAGATACGCAGTATTTT
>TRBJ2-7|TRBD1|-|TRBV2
CATPPGTADEQYF
TGTGCCACCCCCCCCGGGACAGCAGACGAGCAGTACTTC
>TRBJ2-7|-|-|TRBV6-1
CASSEAAGGGSSYEQYF
TGTGCCAGCAGTGAAGCGGCGGGCGGGGGCAGCTCCTACGAGCAGTACTTC
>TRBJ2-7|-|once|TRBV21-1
CASSNLKPDRAHEQYF
TGTGCCAGCAGCAACCTCAAGCCGGACAGGGCCCACGAGCAGTACTTC
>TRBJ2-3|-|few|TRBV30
CAWTLGRTTDTQYF
TGTGCCTGGACCCTGGGGAGAACGACAGATACGCAGTATTTT
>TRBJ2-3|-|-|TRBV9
CASSVGAGVGTDTQYF
TGTGCCAGCAGCGTAGGGGCAGGCGTGGGCACAGATACGCAGTATTTT
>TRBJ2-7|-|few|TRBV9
CAISDSQKNYEQYF
TGTGCCATCAGTGACAGCCAGAAAAACTACGAGCAGTACTTC
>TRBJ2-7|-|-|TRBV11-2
CASSPFPAESYEQYF
TGTGCCAGCAGCCCCTTCCCGGCGGAATCCTACGAGCAGTACTTC
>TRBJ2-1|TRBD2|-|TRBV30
CAWSLKAGGPIYNEQFF
TGTGCCTGGAGCCTGAAAGCGGGAGGGCCGATCTACAATGAGCAGTTCTTC
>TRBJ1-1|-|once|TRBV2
CATLSGVSAFF
TGTGCCACCCTCTCGGGGGTGAGCGCTTTCTTT
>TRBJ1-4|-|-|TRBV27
CASSQPGGEKLFF
TGTGCCAGCAGTCAACCGGGGGGGGAAAAACTGTTTTTT
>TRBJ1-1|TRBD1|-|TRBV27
CASSLSDRGLNTEAFF
TGTGCCAGCAGTTTATCGGACAGGGGCCTGAACACTGAAGCTTTCTTT
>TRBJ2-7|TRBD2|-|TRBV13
CASSLTSGGGSYEQYF
TGTGCCAGCAGCCTGACTAGCGGGGGGGGCTCCTACGAGCAGTACTTC
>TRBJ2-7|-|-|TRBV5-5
CASSPTTGTTYEQYF
TGTGCCAGCAGCCCGACCACCGGGACAACCTACGAGCAGTACTTC
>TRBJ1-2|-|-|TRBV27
CASSSQTGTAFNYGYTF
TGTGCCAGCAGTTCACAGACTGGGACTGCATTTAACTATGGCTACACCTTC
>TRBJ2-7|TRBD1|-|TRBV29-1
CSVESGQGVNSAYEQYF
TGCAGCGTTGAATCAGGACAGGGAGTAAATAGTGCCTACGAGCAGTACTTC
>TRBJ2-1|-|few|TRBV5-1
CASSLTGWGEQFF
TGCGCCAGCAGCTTGACGGGTTGGGGTGAGCAGTTCTTC
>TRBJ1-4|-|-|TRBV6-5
CASRPPGAGYEKLFF
TGTGCCAGCCGTCCCCCAGGGGCAGGTTACGAAAAACTGTTTTTT
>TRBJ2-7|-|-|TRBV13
CASSPDSGTGTYEQYF
TGTGCCAGCAGCCCCGATTCCGGGACGGGGACCTACGAGCAGTACTTC
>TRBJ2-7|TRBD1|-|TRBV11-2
CASSYTGDRSYEQYF
TGTGCCAGCAGCTACACAGGGGACAGAAGCTACGAGCAGTACTTC
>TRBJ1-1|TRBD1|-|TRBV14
CASSQDQGAMNTEAFF
TGTGCCAGCAGCCAAGATCAGGGGGCCATGAACACTGAAGCTTTCTTT
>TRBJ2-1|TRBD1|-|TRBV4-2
CASSQGDSHNEQFF
TGTGCCAGCAGCCAGGGGGACAGCCACAATGAGCAGTTCTTC
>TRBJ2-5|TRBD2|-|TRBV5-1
CASSLLKREPHGTQYF
TGCGCCAGCAGCTTACTAAAGCGGGAGCCACATGGGACCCAGTACTTC
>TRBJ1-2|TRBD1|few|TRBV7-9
CASSLTGDGYTF
TGTGCCAGCAGCCTGACAGGGGATGGCTACACCTTC
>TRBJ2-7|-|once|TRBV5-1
CASSLLSGSYEQYF
TGCGCCAGCAGCTTGTTATCTGGGAGCTACGAGCAGTACTTC
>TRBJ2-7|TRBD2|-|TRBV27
CASSGIAGAHEQYF
TGTGCCAGCAGTGGGATAGCGGGAGCCCACGAGCAGTACTTC
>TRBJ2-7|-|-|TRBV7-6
CASSFRQGTYEQYF
TGTGCCAGCAGCTTTCGCCAGGGGACCTACGAGCAGTACTTC